A single sample is the source of the 5 T cell receptor beta chains below, sequenced in a study of blood T cell repertoires in COVID-19. Measured with immunoSEQ multiplex PCR; TCRdb has only the in-frame clones, and not every one. This table has about 110,000 clones, approximately 82% appearing once. The sample comprised peripheral blood. Receptors originate from a woman aged 65 to 85 with acute or convalescent COVID-19.

A few counts support this clone. V gene TRBV28 combines with J gene TRBJ2-5, with 14 bases identical to TRBD2. This CDR3 is 16 amino acids long. CDR1 and CDR2 from the germline V gene are MDHEN and SYDVKM. Trimming took 3 bases from V and 6 from J; bases not matched to a gene: 6. In nucleotides, the CDR3 is TGTGCCAGCAGTTTTATCGGGACTAGCGGGAGTCAGACCCAGTACTTC. It specifies CASSFIGTSGSQTQYF.

This sequence joins TRBV15 and TRBJ1-2, with TRBD1 matching over 10 bases. CDR3 length: 15 residues. With 5 bases clipped from V and 3 bases from J, the junction kept 6 bases outside the gene matches. CDR1 and CDR2 from the germline V gene are LNHNV and YYDKDF (reference sequence). This CDR3 reads CATSAGQGEYYGYTF. CDR3 DNA: TGTGCCACCAGCGCCGGACAGGGGGAATACTATGGCTACACCTTC.

This clone was seen a handful of times. This chain connects TRBV28 to TRBJ2-4, with a weak D call TRBD1 (6 bases). Trimming left V 9 bases short and J 2 bases short, with 14 bases between. Germline V gene lookup returns CDR1 MDHEN and CDR2 SYDVKM. The CDR3 is 14 residues long. CDR3 sequence (DNA): TGTGCCAGTGGGGGCGGGTTGACCAAAAACATTCAGTACTTC. Residues: CASGGGLTKNIQYF.

The V gene is TRBV25-1, the J gene TRBJ1-2; D uncertain. CDR1 is MGHDK and CDR2 is SYGVNS in the germline V gene. The CDR3 extends over 15 amino acids. Trimming took off 4 bases at V and 4 bases at J, with 16 bases between the two ends. CDR3 DNA sequence: TGTGCCAGCAGTGTTGACTCGTCCAGTGTCTATGGCTACACCTTC. This sequence encodes CASSVDSSSVYGYTF.

The rearrangement uses TRBV5-1 and TRBJ1-2; no reliable D call. CDR1 and CDR2 from the germline V gene are SGHRS and YFSETQ. The V and J ends lost 1 base and 3 bases respectively, with 7 bases between them. CDR3 length equals 13 residues. CDR3 sequence reads: CASSLLADYGYTF. DNA of the CDR3: TGCGCCAGCAGCTTGTTGGCGGACTATGGCTACACCTTC. The whole variable domain, remainder taken from reference TRBV5-1 and TRBJ1-2, is KAGVTQTPRYLIKTRGQQVTLSCSPISGHRSVSWYQQTPGQGLQFLFEYFSETQRNKGNFPGRFSGRQFSNSRSEMNVSTLELGDSALYLCASSLLADYGYTFGSGTRLTVV.